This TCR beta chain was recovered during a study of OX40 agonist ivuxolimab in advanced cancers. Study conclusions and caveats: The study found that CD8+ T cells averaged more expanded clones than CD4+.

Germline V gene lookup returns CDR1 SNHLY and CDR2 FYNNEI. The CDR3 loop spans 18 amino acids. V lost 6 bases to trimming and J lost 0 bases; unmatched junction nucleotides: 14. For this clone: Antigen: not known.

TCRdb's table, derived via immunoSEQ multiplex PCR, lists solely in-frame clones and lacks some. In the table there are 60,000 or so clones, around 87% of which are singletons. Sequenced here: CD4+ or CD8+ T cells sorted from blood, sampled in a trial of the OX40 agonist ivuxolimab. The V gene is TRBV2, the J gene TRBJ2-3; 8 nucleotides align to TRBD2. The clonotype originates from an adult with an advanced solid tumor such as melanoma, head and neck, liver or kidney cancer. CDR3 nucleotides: TGTGCCAGCAGCCGGAGGGGCACTAGCGGATCTAGCACAGATACGCAGTATTTT. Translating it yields CASSRRGTSGSSTDTQYF. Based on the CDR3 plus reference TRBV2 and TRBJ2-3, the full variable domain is EPEVTQTPSHQVTQMGQEVILRCVPISNHLYFYWYRQILGQKVEFLVSFYNNEISEKSEIFDDQFSVERPDGSNFTLKIRSTKLEDSAMYFCASSRRGTSGSSTDTQYFGPGTRLTVL.